Below, 13 T cell receptor beta chains from the same sample are listed, as sequenced in a study of blood T cell repertoires in COVID-19 (dated by TCRdb to the early 2020s). Library preparation employed the immunoSEQ multiplex PCR assay. TCRdb re-hosts the immuneACCESS table, in-frame sequences only. Its copies lack some clones; in the studies checked, an unresolved V gene accounts for under half of them, and the cause for the rest is not known. This sample is represented by around 80,000 clones; 70% to 80% of them were singletons. The leading ten clones occupy 5% to 6% of the sample. Material: peripheral blood. The origin of the receptors is a man aged 45-65 years with active or convalescent COVID-19.

The J gene is TRBJ2-3, the V gene TRBV7-3; TRBD2 matches 12 bases. Germline V gives CDR1 SGHTA, CDR2 FQGTGA. The CDR3 has 17 amino acids. The trim removed 5 bases at V and 5 bases at J, leaving 11 bases unmatched. CDR3 region: CASSPSPSGGGEDTQYF. CDR3 nucleotides: TGTGCCAGCAGCCCCTCTCCTAGCGGGGGGGGTGAAGATACGCAGTATTTT.

The chain employs TRBV7-2 and TRBJ2-5, with 15 bases aligning to TRBD2. With V trimmed by 7 bases and J by 4 bases, 4 bases remained unmatched. This CDR3 has 15 residues. Germline V gives CDR1 SGHTA, CDR2 FQGNSA. The CDR3 is CASTGGLAGGETQYF. The CDR3 DNA sequence: TGTGCCAGCACAGGGGGACTAGCGGGGGGAGAGACCCAGTACTTC.

V gene TRBV20-1 combines with J gene TRBJ2-7; D is unclear. The germline V gene has CDR1 DFQATT and CDR2 SNEGSKA (reference sequence). The CDR3 is 11 amino acids. V lost 3 bases and J 2 bases, leaving 5 bases between the germline ends. The CDR3 loop is CSASSAYEQYF. The CDR3, as DNA: TGCAGTGCTAGTTCGGCCTACGAGCAGTACTTC.

The CDR3 nucleotides read TGCAGCGTTGGGGGACAGGGGGCTTACTACTTC. Translated, it gives CSVGGQGAYYF. The J gene is TRBJ2-7, the V gene TRBV29-1; 12 bases are a match to TRBD1. The CDR3 runs 11 residues. V lost 4 bases and J lost 13; bases outside the gene matches: 5. Germline V lookup: CDR1 SQVTM, CDR2 ANQGSEA.

The genes are TRBV27 and TRBJ1-4; 9 positions agree with TRBD1. Trimming removed 6 bases from V and 9 bases from J; junction bases left unmatched: 5. Germline V lookup: CDR1 MNHEY, CDR2 SMNVEV (reference sequence). This CDR3 is 13 amino acids long. CDR3 in amino acids: CASRQQGAQKLFF. As DNA, the CDR3 is TGTGCCAGCAGACAACAGGGGGCGCAAAAACTGTTTTTT.

CDR3 bases: TGCGCCAGCAGTGAAGCTAGCGGGAGCGAGCAGTACTTC. Protein: CASSEASGSEQYF. The V call is TRBV10-2, the J call TRBJ2-7; 10 nucleotides align to TRBD2. The CDR3 consists of 13 residues. The germline V gene has CDR1 WSHSY and CDR2 SAAADI. Trimming took 3 bases from V and 6 from J; bases not matched to a gene: 2.

The V and J genes are TRBV5-1 and TRBJ2-5; D may be TRBD1 (5 bases). Deletions cut 4 bases from V and 4 bases from J, with 20 bases between. CDR3 length: 16 amino acids. Germline CDR1 SGHRS, CDR2 YFSETQ. The CDR3: CASSGFRQNPLETQYF. The CDR3 nucleotides read TGCGCCAGCAGCGGATTTCGACAGAACCCCCTAGAGACCCAGTACTTC.

Written as DNA, the CDR3 is TGTGCCAGCAGCTCAAGAGGGGACAGTGGCTACACCTTC. Its protein is CASSSRGDSGYTF. The rearrangement links TRBV5-6 to TRBJ1-2; 7 bases are shared with TRBD1. The germline CDR1 and CDR2 sequences are SGHDT and YYEEEE. CDR3 length: 13 amino acids. With 3 bases clipped from V and 7 bases from J, the junction kept 6 bases outside the gene matches.

The V and J genes are TRBV19 and TRBJ2-1; TRBD1 agrees at 8 bases. This CDR3 contains 15 residues. CDR1 LNHDA and CDR2 SQIVND come from the germline V gene (reference sequence). With 6 bases clipped from V and 4 bases from J, the junction kept 8 bases outside the gene matches. CDR3: CASSPLGQVYNEQFF. CDR3 nucleotides: TGTGCCAGTAGCCCCCTGGGACAGGTTTACAATGAGCAGTTCTTC.

The CDR3 loop is CASSYPTGSEAFF. The CDR3 bases are TGTGCCAGCAGTTACCCTACAGGTTCTGAAGCTTTCTTT. V gene TRBV6-5 combines with J gene TRBJ1-1; D is possibly TRBD1 (5 bases). V lost 2 bases and J lost 6, with 10 bases in between. Germline V lookup: CDR1 MNHEY, CDR2 SVGAGI. The CDR3 is 13 residues long.

The chain couples TRBV19 to TRBJ2-2; TRBD1 matches at 8 bases. CDR3 length equals 14 residues. Germline loops: CDR1 LNHDA, CDR2 SQIVND (reference sequence). Trimming removed 6 bases from V and 1 base from J; junction bases left unmatched: 1. The DNA of the CDR3 is TGTGCCAGTAGGGGGACAGGGAACACCGGGGAGCTGTTTTTT. Its protein product is CASRGTGNTGELFF.

This clone was observed a handful of times. This sequence joins TRBV7-2 and TRBJ2-1, with D tentatively TRBD1 (5 bases). V was cut by 3 bases and J by 2 bases, with 11 bases left in between. This CDR3 is built from 15 residues. CDR1 is SGHTA, CDR2 FQGNSA, per germline. In DNA form, the CDR3 reads TGTGCCAGCAGCTTCGGACAACTAACCTACAATGAGCAGTTCTTC. Protein product: CASSFGQLTYNEQFF.

The J gene is TRBJ2-5, the V gene TRBV6-5; TRBD2 might be the D (7 bases). Germline loops: CDR1 MNHEY, CDR2 SVGAGI. There are 13 residues in the CDR3. Trimming shortened V by 6 bases and J by 7 bases, and 15 bases separated the two germline ends. CDR3 residues: CASRRGPGGTQYF. CDR3 DNA: TGTGCCAGCAGGCGGGGGCCCGGGGGGACCCAGTACTTC.